This TCR beta chain was captured in a study of blood T cell repertoires in COVID-19. Germline lookup yields CDR1 LGHNA and CDR2 YSLEER. Trimming took 0 bases from V and 7 from J, leaving 9 bases between them. This CDR3 contains 14 residues. This clone was counted once. The method was immunoSEQ multiplex PCR; TCRdb's version includes in-frame clones alone and lacks a portion of them. Among 70,000 to 85,000 clones, about 90% were seen once, and the ten largest hold 3%. J is TRBJ2-2 and V is TRBV4-3; D perhaps matches TRBD1 (6 bases). The sequenced sample consisted of peripheral blood. This receptor was identified in a woman aged 45-65 years with active or convalescent COVID-19. The CDR3: CASSQDAQGGELFF. For the CDR3, the DNA is TGCGCCAGCAGCCAAGACGCACAGGGCGGGGAGCTGTTTTTT.